This passage covers 25 T cell receptor beta chains from one sample sequenced in a study of a mutant IDH1 vaccine in newly diagnosed glioma. The time point is: baseline, week 1 (first vaccination visit). Treatment here: pre-vaccination baseline after standard-of-care therapy. Repertoires were generated with immunoSEQ multiplex PCR, while TCRdb's copy carries only in-frame clones and drops some. The sample includes 92,000 or so clones, around 80% of them seen just once. The source material was PBMCs, sampled from a glioma patient treated with radiotherapy, temozolomide or both. The receptors stem from a man aged 35 to 55 with glioma. Some clones in this sample may be carry-over from other donors' samples.

V usage is TRBV6-4 and J usage is TRBJ2-3; 12 bases are shared with TRBD2. Losses at the gene ends were 5 bases for V and 1 base for J; bases not matched to a gene: 1. The CDR3 sequence is 15 residues long. Looked up from germline, CDR1 is MRHNA and CDR2 is SNTAGT. The CDR3 sequence is CASSPSGGGTDTQYF. CDR3 DNA: TGTGCCAGCAGTCCTAGCGGGGGGGGCACAGATACGCAGTATTTT.

The chain employs TRBV6-5 and TRBJ2-7; tentatively, D is TRBD2 (7 bases). Germline V gene data show CDR1 as MNHEY and CDR2 as SVGAGI. The CDR3 length is 13 residues. Between the trimmed V and J ends, which lost 7 bases and 4 bases, there was a span of 14 bases. The CDR3: CASKGGGPYEQYF. The CDR3 DNA reads as TGTGCCAGCAAAGGGGGGGGACCTTACGAGCAGTACTTC.

V gene TRBV29-1 combines with J gene TRBJ2-1, with TRBD2 matching over 7 bases. J was trimmed by 2 bases and V by 4 bases; bases with no gene match: 5. CDR3 length: 14 residues. The V gene's germline CDR1 is SQVTM and CDR2 ANQGSEA. This CDR3 is CSVVASGTYNEQFF. In nucleotides, the CDR3 is TGCAGCGTTGTGGCTAGCGGAACCTACAATGAGCAGTTCTTC.

The chain recombines TRBV5-1 with TRBJ2-1; unclear D gene. This CDR3 comprises 14 residues. In germline, CDR1 is SGHRS, CDR2 YFSETQ. The V end was cut by 5 bases, the J end by 8 bases, with 17 bases between. CDR3 region: CASRVGSNGDEQFF. The CDR3 region has the DNA TGCGCCAGCAGGGTGGGCTCCAATGGGGATGAGCAGTTCTTC.

This chain links TRBV5-6 with TRBJ1-1; 7 nucleotides align to TRBD1. The CDR3 loop spans 14 amino acids. Germline-derived CDR1 and CDR2 are SGHDT and YYEEEE. V shed 3 bases and J 7 bases; nucleotides not matched to a gene: 9. CDR3 loop: CASSYRGISGEAFF. The CDR3 region has the DNA TGTGCCAGCAGCTACAGGGGAATTTCGGGTGAAGCTTTCTTT.

The chain is built from TRBV2 and TRBJ1-5; 9 positions match TRBD1. Germline V gives CDR1 SNHLY, CDR2 FYNNEI. This CDR3 region has 14 residues. V was clipped by 5 bases and J by 6 bases; unmatched bases: 5. The CDR3 sequence: CASSFATGGQPQHF. The CDR3 DNA sequence: TGTGCCAGCAGTTTCGCGACAGGGGGTCAGCCCCAGCATTTT.

The V and J genes are TRBV5-1 and TRBJ2-3, with TRBD1 matching over 8 bases. The CDR3 runs to 17 residues. Germline V gene lookup returns CDR1 SGHRS and CDR2 YFSETQ. V lost 1 base, J lost 4 bases, and 11 bases stayed unmatched. For the CDR3, the DNA is TGCGCCAGCAGCTTGAGGCCGACGGGACAGGCGGCAGATACGCAGTATTTT. It yields the protein CASSLRPTGQAADTQYF.

The chain joins TRBV5-5 to TRBJ2-5; a possible D gene is TRBD1 (6 bases). CDR3 size: 13 residues. With 4 bases removed from V and 7 bases from J, the gap between germline ends came to 14 bases. CDR1 is SGHKS and CDR2 is YYEKEE in the germline V gene (reference sequence). The CDR3 DNA is TGTGCCAGCAGCCAGGGACACGCCGGGACCCAGTACTTC. The encoded protein is CASSQGHAGTQYF.

The chain joins TRBV6-1 to TRBJ1-5, with D unresolved. Germline values: CDR1 MNHNS, CDR2 SASEGT. V lost 6 bases and J 11 bases, leaving 8 bases between the germline ends. The CDR3 sequence is 10 residues long. DNA for the CDR3: TGTGCCAGCAGGGGAATGACCCAGCATTTT. Residues: CASRGMTQHF.

The chain has TRBV29-1 and TRBJ2-7; D tentatively fits TRBD1 or TRBD2 (5 bases each). The CDR3 totals 13 residues. V gave up 6 bases and J gave up 2 bases, with 14 bases separating them. The V gene's germline CDR1 is SQVTM and CDR2 ANQGSEA. The CDR3: CSVSGRQTYEQYF. DNA of the CDR3: TGCAGCGTGTCAGGGAGACAAACCTACGAGCAGTACTTC.

In this sample, this clone turned up once. The chain joins TRBV5-1 to TRBJ2-4; 7 positions agree with TRBD1. J was trimmed by 8 bases and V by 4 bases; bases with no gene match: 12. The germline gives CDR1 SGHRS, CDR2 YFSETQ. The CDR3 totals 15 residues. CDR3 region: CASSRAGTAGDIQYF. CDR3 sequence (DNA): TGCGCCAGCAGCCGCGCCGGGACAGCTGGGGACATTCAGTACTTC.

This chain connects TRBV7-6 to TRBJ1-1, with TRBD1 matching over 7 bases. This CDR3 has 16 amino acids. Germline CDR1 and CDR2: SGHVS and FNYEAQ. The junction had 5 bases not matched to a gene; V was cut back by 1 base and J by 0 bases. This CDR3 is CASSLGTGGMNTEAFF. CDR3 DNA sequence: TGTGCCAGCAGCTTAGGGACAGGTGGTATGAACACTGAAGCTTTCTTT.

This clone is medium-sized within its sample. This chain links TRBV9 with TRBJ2-7; TRBD2 agrees at 11 bases. After removal of 3 bases from V and 3 bases from J, the junction contained 5 bases not matched to a gene. The CDR3 totals 15 residues. Per the germline V gene, CDR1 is SGDLS and CDR2 is YYNGEE. CDR3 coding DNA: TGTGCCAGCAGCGCCTTAGCGGGGGGGCACTACGAGCAGTACTTC. Protein: CASSALAGGHYEQYF.

This clone was found a few times. The genes are TRBV27 and TRBJ1-6; D might be TRBD1 (5 bases). CDR1 and CDR2 from the germline V gene are MNHEY and SMNVEV (reference sequence). The ends were cut back, 5 bases at V and 6 bases at J, with 17 bases in the middle. CDR3 length: 16 amino acids. CDR3 amino acids: CASSPSGTASNSPLHF. The CDR3 region has the DNA TGTGCCAGCAGTCCTTCCGGGACCGCATCTAATTCACCCCTCCACTTT.

The chain couples TRBV7-2 to TRBJ1-2; 11 nucleotides line up with TRBD1. From germline, CDR1 is SGHTA and CDR2 FQGNSA. The CDR3 sequence is 16 residues long. V trimming: 5 bases; J trimming: 4 bases; junction bases outside the gene matches: 9. CDR3 in amino acids: CASSRSSGTGGYGYTF. Here the CDR3 DNA reads TGTGCCAGCAGCAGAAGTTCCGGGACAGGGGGCTATGGCTACACCTTC.

This chain links TRBV29-1 with TRBJ1-4; TRBD1 might be the D (5 bases). Deletions cut 4 bases from V and 5 bases from J, with 8 bases between. Germline assignment: CDR1 SQVTM and CDR2 ANQGSEA. This CDR3 spans 12 amino acids. In DNA, the CDR3 is TGCAGCGTTGCAGGGAGAAATGAAAAACTGTTTTTT. This encodes CSVAGRNEKLFF.

The CDR3 sequence: CASGERSGNTEAFF. The CDR3 DNA follows: TGTGCCAGCGGGGAGAGAAGCGGGAACACTGAAGCTTTCTTT. J is TRBJ1-1 and V is TRBV11-1; no clear D gene. Looked up from germline, CDR1 is SGHAT and CDR2 is FQDESV (reference sequence). The CDR3 has 14 amino acids. Trimming took 8 bases from V and 1 from J, leaving 14 bases between them.

The chain recombines TRBV6-1 with TRBJ2-7, with 7 bases identical to TRBD1. Unmatched junction bases numbered 13, after V lost 3 bases and J lost 5 bases. The CDR3 length is 16 residues. CDR1 and CDR2 from the germline V gene are MNHNS and SASEGT. CDR3 bases: TGTGCCAGCAGTGAGGGACAGCACCCACGCACCCACGAGCAGTACTTC. It translates to CASSEGQHPRTHEQYF.

CDR3 in DNA: TGTGCCAGCAGCGTAGTACCCCAGGGGTCGGGGGCCAACGTCCTGACTTTC. This translates into CASSVVPQGSGANVLTF. The gene calls are TRBV9 and TRBJ2-6, with D possibly matching TRBD1 (6 bases). This CDR3 has 17 amino acids. Germline loops: CDR1 SGDLS, CDR2 YYNGEE. V shed 0 bases and J shed 4 bases, with 14 bases lying between them.

V usage is TRBV12-5 and J usage is TRBJ1-2; D remains unclear. V was cut by 6 bases and J by 8 bases, with 13 bases left in between. Germline lookup yields CDR1 LGHNT and CDR2 FRNRAP. CDR3 length: 12 amino acids. The CDR3 nucleotides are TGTGCTAGTGGCCGAGGAGGTAGAGGCTACACCTTC. Translating it yields CASGRGGRGYTF.

The rearrangement links TRBV19 to TRBJ1-3; D call uncertain. Germline values: CDR1 LNHDA, CDR2 SQIVND (reference sequence). The CDR3 spans 16 residues. V gave up 3 bases and J gave up 0 bases, with 12 bases separating them. CDR3 DNA sequence: TGTGCCAGTAGTATTGGGCCAGATTTCTCTGGAAACACCATATATTTT. Its protein is CASSIGPDFSGNTIYF.

V and J are TRBV30 and TRBJ2-5; tentative D call: TRBD2 (5 bases). The CDR3 covers 12 residues. The germline V and J ends were trimmed by 1 base and 4 bases, with 7 bases remaining between them. CDR1 is GTSNPN and CDR2 is SVGIG in the germline V gene (reference sequence). The CDR3 reads CAWSAGSETQYF. The CDR3 DNA is TGTGCCTGGAGTGCGGGGTCAGAGACCCAGTACTTC. The full variable domain, its missing parts supplied by reference TRBV30 and TRBJ2-5, is SQTIHQWPATLVQPVGSPLSLECTVEGTSNPNLYWYRQAAGRGLQLLFYSVGIGQISSEVPQNLSASRPQDRQFILSSKKLLLSDSGFYLCAWSAGSETQYFGPGTRLLVL.

The genes are TRBV13 and TRBJ1-2; D might be TRBD1 (5 bases). Trimming left V 5 bases short and J 4 bases short, with 11 bases between. The germline gives CDR1 PRHDT, CDR2 FYEKMQ (reference sequence). The CDR3 runs to 13 residues. This CDR3 reads CASSDSLFYGYTF. CDR3 nucleotide sequence: TGTGCCAGCAGCGACAGCCTCTTCTATGGCTACACCTTC.

The chain carries TRBV6-6 and TRBJ1-5; TRBD1 agrees at 10 bases. V lost 7 bases to trimming and J lost 7 bases; unmatched junction nucleotides: 4. Per the germline V gene, CDR1 is MNHNY and CDR2 is SVGAGI (reference sequence). The CDR3 is 13 amino acids. The CDR3 sequence: CASTGQGGQPQHF. CDR3 coding DNA: TGTGCCAGCACCGGACAGGGGGGACAGCCCCAGCATTTT.

The rearrangement links TRBV7-2 to TRBJ1-1, with a tentative D call TRBD1 (6 bases). Deletions cut 4 bases from V and 2 bases from J, with 8 bases between. This CDR3 comprises 13 residues. Germline CDR1 and CDR2: SGHTA and FQGNSA. CDR3 region: CASSSRGNTEAFF. CDR3 nucleotides: TGTGCCAGCAGCTCCAGGGGTAACACTGAAGCTTTCTTT.